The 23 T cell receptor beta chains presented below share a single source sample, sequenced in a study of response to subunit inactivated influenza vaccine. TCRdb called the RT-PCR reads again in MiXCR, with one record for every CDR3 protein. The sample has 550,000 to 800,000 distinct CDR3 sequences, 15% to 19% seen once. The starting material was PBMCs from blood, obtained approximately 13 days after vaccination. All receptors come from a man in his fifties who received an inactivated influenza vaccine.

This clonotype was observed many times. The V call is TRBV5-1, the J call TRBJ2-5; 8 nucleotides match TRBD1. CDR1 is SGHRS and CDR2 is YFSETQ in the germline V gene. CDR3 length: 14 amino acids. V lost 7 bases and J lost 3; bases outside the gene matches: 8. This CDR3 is CASRTGYMEETQYF. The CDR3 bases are TGCGCCAGCCGGACAGGGTACATGGAAGAGACCCAGTACTTC. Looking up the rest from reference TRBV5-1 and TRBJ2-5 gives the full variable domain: KAGVTQTPRYLIKTRGQQVTLSCSPISGHRSVSWYQQTPGQGLQFLFEYFSETQRNKGNFPGRFSGRQFSNSRSEMNVSTLELGDSALYLCASRTGYMEETQYFGPGTRLLVL.

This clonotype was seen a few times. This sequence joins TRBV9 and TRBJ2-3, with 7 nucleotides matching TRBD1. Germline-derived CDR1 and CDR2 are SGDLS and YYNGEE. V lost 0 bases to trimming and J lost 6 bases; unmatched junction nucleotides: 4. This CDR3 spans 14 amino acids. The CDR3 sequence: CASSVDRGGDTQYF. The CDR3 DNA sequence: TGTGCCAGCAGCGTAGACAGGGGTGGGGATACGCAGTATTTT.

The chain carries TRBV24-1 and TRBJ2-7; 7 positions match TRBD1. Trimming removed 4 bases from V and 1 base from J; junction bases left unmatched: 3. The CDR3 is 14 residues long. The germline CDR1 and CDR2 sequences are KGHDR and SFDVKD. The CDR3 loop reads CATSDQGESYEQYF. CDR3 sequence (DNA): TGTGCCACCAGTGACCAGGGGGAATCCTACGAGCAGTACTTC.

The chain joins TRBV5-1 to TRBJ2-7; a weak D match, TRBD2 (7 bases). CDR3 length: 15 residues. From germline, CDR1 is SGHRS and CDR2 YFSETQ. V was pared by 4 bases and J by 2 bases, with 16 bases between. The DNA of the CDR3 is TGCGCCAGCAGCCAGGGGAGGGCGATCCCCTACGAGCAGTACTTC. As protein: CASSQGRAIPYEQYF.

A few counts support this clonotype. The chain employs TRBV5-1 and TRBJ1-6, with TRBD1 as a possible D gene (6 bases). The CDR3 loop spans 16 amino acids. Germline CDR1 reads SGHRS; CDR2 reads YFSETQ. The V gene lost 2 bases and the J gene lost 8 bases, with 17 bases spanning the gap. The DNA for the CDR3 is TGCGCCAGCAGCTTAACCGCCGGGGGCGAGGATTCACCCCTCCACTTT. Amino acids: CASSLTAGGEDSPLHF. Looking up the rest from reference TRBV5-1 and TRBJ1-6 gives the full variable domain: KAGVTQTPRYLIKTRGQQVTLSCSPISGHRSVSWYQQTPGQGLQFLFEYFSETQRNKGNFPGRFSGRQFSNSRSEMNVSTLELGDSALYLCASSLTAGGEDSPLHFGNGTRLTVT.

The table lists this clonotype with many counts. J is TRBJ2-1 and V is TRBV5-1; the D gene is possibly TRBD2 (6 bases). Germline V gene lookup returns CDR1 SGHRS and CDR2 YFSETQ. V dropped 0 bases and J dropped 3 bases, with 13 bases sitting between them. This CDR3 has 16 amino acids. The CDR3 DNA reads TGCGCCAGCAGCTTGGGCTCCGGGAGCGGCTACAATGAGCAGTTCTTC. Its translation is CASSLGSGSGYNEQFF. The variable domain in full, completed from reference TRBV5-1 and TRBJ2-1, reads KAGVTQTPRYLIKTRGQQVTLSCSPISGHRSVSWYQQTPGQGLQFLFEYFSETQRNKGNFPGRFSGRQFSNSRSEMNVSTLELGDSALYLCASSLGSGSGYNEQFFGPGTRLTVL.

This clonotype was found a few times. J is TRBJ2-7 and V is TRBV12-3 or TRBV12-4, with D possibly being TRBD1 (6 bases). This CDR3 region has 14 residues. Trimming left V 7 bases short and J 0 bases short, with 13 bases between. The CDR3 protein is CASTRQAYSYEQYF. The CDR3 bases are TGTGCCAGCACGCGACAGGCTTACTCCTACGAGCAGTACTTC.

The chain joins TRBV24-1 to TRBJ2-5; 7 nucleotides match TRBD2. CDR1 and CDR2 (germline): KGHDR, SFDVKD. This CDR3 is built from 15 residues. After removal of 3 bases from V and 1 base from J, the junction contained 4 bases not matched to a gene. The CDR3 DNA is TGTGCCACCAGTGATCCCCGGACTAGCCAAGAGACCCAGTACTTC. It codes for CATSDPRTSQETQYF.

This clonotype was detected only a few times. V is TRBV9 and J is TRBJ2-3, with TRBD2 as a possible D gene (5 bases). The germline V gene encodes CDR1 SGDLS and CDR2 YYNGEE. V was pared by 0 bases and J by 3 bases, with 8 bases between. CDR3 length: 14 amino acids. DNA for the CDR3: TGTGCCAGCAGCGTAGACCTAGCAACAGATACGCAGTATTTT. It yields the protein CASSVDLATDTQYF. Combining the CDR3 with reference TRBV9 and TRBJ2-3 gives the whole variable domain DSGVTQTPKHLITATGQRVTLRCSPRSGDLSVYWYQQSLDQGLQFLIQYYNGEERAKGNILERFSAQQFPDLHSELNLSSLELGDSALYFCASSVDLATDTQYFGPGTRLTVL.

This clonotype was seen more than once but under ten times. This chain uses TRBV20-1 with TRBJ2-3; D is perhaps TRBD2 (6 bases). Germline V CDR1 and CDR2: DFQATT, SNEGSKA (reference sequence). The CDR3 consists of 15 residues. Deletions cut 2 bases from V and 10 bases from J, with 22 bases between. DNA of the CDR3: TGCAGTGCTAGACCTTCTGGCGGGGTTCAGGTTTCGCAGTATTTT. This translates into CSARPSGGVQVSQYF.

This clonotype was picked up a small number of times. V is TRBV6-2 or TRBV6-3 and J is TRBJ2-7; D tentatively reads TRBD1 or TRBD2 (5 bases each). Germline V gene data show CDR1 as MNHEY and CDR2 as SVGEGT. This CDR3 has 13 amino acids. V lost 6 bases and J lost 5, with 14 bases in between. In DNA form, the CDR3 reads TGTGCCAGCAGAGTCGGGACGATCAACGAGCAGTACTTC. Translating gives CASRVGTINEQYF.

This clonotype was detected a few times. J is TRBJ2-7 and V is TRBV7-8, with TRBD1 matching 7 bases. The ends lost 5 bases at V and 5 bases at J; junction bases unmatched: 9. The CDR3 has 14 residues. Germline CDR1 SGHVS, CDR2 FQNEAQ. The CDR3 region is CASSQNPTGDEQYF. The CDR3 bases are TGTGCCAGCAGCCAAAACCCTACAGGGGACGAGCAGTACTTC.

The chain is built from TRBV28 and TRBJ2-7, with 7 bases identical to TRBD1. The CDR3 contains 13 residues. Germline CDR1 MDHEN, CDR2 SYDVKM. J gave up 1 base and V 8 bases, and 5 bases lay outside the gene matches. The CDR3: CASDPGQSYEQYF. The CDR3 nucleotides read TGTGCCAGCGACCCGGGACAGTCCTACGAGCAGTACTTC.

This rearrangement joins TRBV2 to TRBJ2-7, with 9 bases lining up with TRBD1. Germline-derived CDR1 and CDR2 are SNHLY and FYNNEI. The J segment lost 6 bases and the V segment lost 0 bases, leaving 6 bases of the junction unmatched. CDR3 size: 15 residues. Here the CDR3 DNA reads TGTGCCAGCAGTGAAGCTGCGGGACAGGGTCGCGAGCAGTACTTC. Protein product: CASSEAAGQGREQYF.

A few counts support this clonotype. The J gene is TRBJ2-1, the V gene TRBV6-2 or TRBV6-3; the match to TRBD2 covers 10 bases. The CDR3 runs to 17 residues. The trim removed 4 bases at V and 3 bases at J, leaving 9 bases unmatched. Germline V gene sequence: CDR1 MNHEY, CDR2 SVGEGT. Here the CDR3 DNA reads TGTGCCAGCAGTTCAGGACTAGCGGTTGGTTACTACAATGAGCAGTTCTTC. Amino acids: CASSSGLAVGYYNEQFF.

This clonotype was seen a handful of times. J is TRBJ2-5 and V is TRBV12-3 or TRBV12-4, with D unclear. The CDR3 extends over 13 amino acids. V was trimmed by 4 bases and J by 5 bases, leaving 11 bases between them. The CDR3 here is CASSSATRETQYF. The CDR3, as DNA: TGTGCCAGCAGTTCGGCTACGAGGGAGACCCAGTACTTC.

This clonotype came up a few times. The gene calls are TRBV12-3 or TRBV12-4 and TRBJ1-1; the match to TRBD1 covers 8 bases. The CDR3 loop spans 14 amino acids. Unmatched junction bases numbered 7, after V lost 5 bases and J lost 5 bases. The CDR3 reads CASSPDRERTEAFF. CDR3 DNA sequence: TGTGCCAGCAGTCCGGACAGGGAACGGACTGAAGCTTTCTTT.

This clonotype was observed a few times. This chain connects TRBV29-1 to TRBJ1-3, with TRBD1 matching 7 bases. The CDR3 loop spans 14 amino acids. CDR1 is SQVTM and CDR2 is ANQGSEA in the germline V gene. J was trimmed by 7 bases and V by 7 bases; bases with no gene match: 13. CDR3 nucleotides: TGCAGCGCCAGACAGGGCCGGAAGGGGAACACCATATATTTT. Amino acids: CSARQGRKGNTIYF.

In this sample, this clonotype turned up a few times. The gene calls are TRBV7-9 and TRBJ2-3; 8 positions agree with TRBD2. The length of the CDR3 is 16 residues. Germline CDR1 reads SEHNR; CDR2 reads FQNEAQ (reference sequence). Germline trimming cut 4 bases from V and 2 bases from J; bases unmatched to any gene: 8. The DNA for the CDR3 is TGTGCCAGCAGCTCCTCCGGGACTAGGAACACAGATACGCAGTATTTT. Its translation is CASSSSGTRNTDTQYF.

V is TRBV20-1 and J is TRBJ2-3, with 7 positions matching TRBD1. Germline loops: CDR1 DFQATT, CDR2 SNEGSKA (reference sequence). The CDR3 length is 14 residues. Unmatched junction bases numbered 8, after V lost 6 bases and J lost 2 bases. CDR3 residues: CSADPGTVTDTQYF. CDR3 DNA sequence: TGCAGTGCCGATCCCGGGACAGTCACAGATACGCAGTATTTT.

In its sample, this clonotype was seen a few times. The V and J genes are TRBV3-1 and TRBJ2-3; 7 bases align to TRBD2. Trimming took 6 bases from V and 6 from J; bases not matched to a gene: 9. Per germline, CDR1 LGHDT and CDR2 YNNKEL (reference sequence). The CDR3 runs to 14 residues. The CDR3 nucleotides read TGTGCCAGCAGTCTTAGCGGGCTGCGGGATACGCAGTATTTT. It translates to CASSLSGLRDTQYF.

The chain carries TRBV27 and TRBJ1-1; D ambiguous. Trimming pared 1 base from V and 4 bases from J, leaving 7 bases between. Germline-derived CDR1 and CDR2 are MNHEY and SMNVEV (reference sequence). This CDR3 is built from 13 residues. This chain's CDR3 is CASSLFGRTEAFF. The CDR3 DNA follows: TGTGCCAGCAGTTTATTCGGTCGCACTGAAGCTTTCTTT.

The CDR3 region is CASSETFGLALGEQYF. CDR3 nucleotides: TGTGCCAGCAGTGAAACGTTTGGACTCGCCCTAGGGGAGCAGTACTTC. V and J are TRBV25-1 and TRBJ2-7; TRBD2 might be the D (5 bases). The CDR3 length is 16 residues. Between the trimmed V and J ends, which lost 2 bases and 7 bases, there was a span of 21 bases. The germline V gene has CDR1 MGHDK and CDR2 SYGVNS.